Shown below are 16 T cell receptor beta chains from a single sample sequenced in a study of long-term antiretroviral therapy in people with HIV. Assay version v3.0 of immunoSEQ was used, and it was run at survey level. Method: immunoSEQ multiplex PCR; TCRdb's copy keeps in-frame clones and lacks some. The sample has roughly 20,000 clones; approximately 81% are singletons. Sequenced here: unsorted PBMCs, sampled at the start of antiretroviral therapy. Receptors originate from a man in his fifties with HIV.

V and J are TRBV9 and TRBJ2-7; maybe TRBD2 (5 bases). Trimming removed 3 bases at V and 0 bases at J, with 13 bases between. CDR3 length: 15 residues. Per germline, CDR1 SGDLS and CDR2 YYNGEE. CDR3 protein: CASSEYGVPSYEQYF. The CDR3 DNA sequence: TGTGCCAGCAGCGAATACGGGGTTCCCTCCTACGAGCAGTACTTC.

The V and J genes are TRBV9 and TRBJ2-2; 11 bases agree with TRBD1. With 4 bases clipped from V and 6 bases from J, the junction kept 5 bases outside the gene matches. The length of the CDR3 is 15 residues. Germline V CDR1 and CDR2: SGDLS, YYNGEE. The CDR3 coding sequence is TGTGCCAGCAGCTTTCGGGACAGGGGGGCCGGGGAGCTGTTTTTT. Translation gives CASSFRDRGAGELFF. Filled out from reference TRBV9 and TRBJ2-2, the complete variable domain reads DSGVTQTPKHLITATGQRVTLRCSPRSGDLSVYWYQQSLDQGLQFLIQYYNGEERAKGNILERFSAQQFPDLHSELNLSSLELGDSALYFCASSFRDRGAGELFFGEGSRLTVL.

The V gene is TRBV11-2, the J gene TRBJ2-1; tentatively, D is TRBD1 (6 bases). This CDR3 spans 15 amino acids. V was clipped by 1 base and J by 2 bases, with 9 bases between them. Germline V gene lookup returns CDR1 SGHAT and CDR2 FQNNGV. CDR3 sequence (DNA): TGTGCCAGCAGCTTAGTGGGACACCCCTACAATGAGCAGTTCTTC. This encodes CASSLVGHPYNEQFF.

This rearrangement joins TRBV25-1 to TRBJ1-2; the D is unclear. Deletions cut 3 bases from V and 3 bases from J, with 14 bases between. This CDR3 has 15 residues. Germline lookup yields CDR1 MGHDK and CDR2 SYGVNS. In DNA form, the CDR3 reads TGTGCCAGCAGTGAGAAGGCCCGGAGGGACTATGGCTACACCTTC. Its protein product is CASSEKARRDYGYTF.

The rearrangement links TRBV9 to TRBJ2-1; 9 bases map to TRBD2. The CDR3 has 16 residues. Trimming removed 4 bases from V and 4 bases from J; junction bases left unmatched: 9. In germline, CDR1 is SGDLS, CDR2 YYNGEE. The CDR3, as DNA: TGTGCCAGCAGCTCTCCAAGCGGGGGGCTTTACAATGAGCAGTTCTTC. Translated, it gives CASSSPSGGLYNEQFF.

The rearrangement uses TRBV5-6 and TRBJ1-1; 8 nucleotides match TRBD1. Trimming took 1 base from V and 4 from J; bases not matched to a gene: 9. The CDR3 contains 16 residues. CDR1 is SGHDT, CDR2 YYEEEE, per germline. This chain's CDR3 is CASSLFRDRGSTEAFF. CDR3 in DNA: TGTGCCAGCAGCTTGTTCCGCGACAGGGGATCCACTGAAGCTTTCTTT.

This clone showed up just a few times. J is TRBJ1-2 and V is TRBV29-1, with 7 bases identical to TRBD1. CDR3 length: 14 amino acids. From germline, CDR1 is SQVTM and CDR2 ANQGSEA. V lost 1 base to trimming and J lost 2 bases; unmatched junction nucleotides: 4. CDR3 DNA: TGCAGCGTTGAAGGGGCAGGGGGAAACTATGGCTACACCTTC. Translating it yields CSVEGAGGNYGYTF.

The chain couples TRBV5-4 to TRBJ2-1; TRBD2 matches at 13 bases. Trimming cost V 4 bases and J 9 bases; bases outside gene matches: 10. In germline, CDR1 is SGHNT, CDR2 YYREEE (reference sequence). This CDR3 spans 16 amino acids. CDR3 sequence (DNA): TGTGCCAGCAGCGCAGGGACTAGCGGGAAGCGGAGTGAGCAGTTCTTC. Amino acid sequence: CASSAGTSGKRSEQFF. The full variable domain, its missing parts supplied by reference TRBV5-4 and TRBJ2-1, is ETGVTQSPTHLIKTRGQQVTLRCSSQSGHNTVSWYQQALGQGPQFIFQYYREEENGRGNFPPRFSGLQFPNYSSELNVNALELDDSALYLCASSAGTSGKRSEQFFGPGTRLTVL.

The chain joins TRBV7-2 to TRBJ2-1, with a tentative D call TRBD1 (6 bases). The CDR3 extends over 15 amino acids. Germline CDR1 and CDR2: SGHTA and FQGNSA. V was pared by 1 base and J by 7 bases, with 14 bases between. Here the CDR3 DNA reads TGTGCCAGCAGCTTAGGAGGGGCAGGGACAAATGAGCAGTTCTTC. It is translated as CASSLGGAGTNEQFF.

The chain links TRBV4-1 to TRBJ2-6, with TRBD1 matching over 8 bases. The CDR3 has 17 residues. Germline V CDR1 and CDR2: MGHRA, YSYEKL. Trimming removed 4 bases from V and 1 base from J; junction bases left unmatched: 6. CDR3 bases: TGCGCCAGCAGCCTCCGGACAGGGAATTCTGGGGCCAACGTCCTGACTTTC. This sequence encodes CASSLRTGNSGANVLTF.

The rearrangement links TRBV2 to TRBJ1-5; no clear D. Germline assignment: CDR1 SNHLY and CDR2 FYNNEI. The CDR3 extends over 14 amino acids. Between the trimmed V and J ends, which lost 2 bases and 0 bases, there was a span of 5 bases. CDR3 in DNA: TGTGCCAGCAGTGAATTAATTAGCAATCAGCCCCAGCATTTT. Translating it yields CASSELISNQPQHF.

The chain recombines TRBV9 with TRBJ2-3, with D perhaps being TRBD1 or TRBD2 (5 bases each). CDR1 and CDR2 (germline): SGDLS, YYNGEE. Trimming stripped 5 bases from V and 1 base from J, with 11 bases between. The CDR3 has 14 residues. CDR3 in amino acids: CASSRDGRTDTQYF. The CDR3 DNA reads TGTGCCAGCAGTCGGGACGGCCGCACAGATACGCAGTATTTT. The full variable domain, completed using reference TRBV9 and TRBJ2-3, is DSGVTQTPKHLITATGQRVTLRCSPRSGDLSVYWYQQSLDQGLQFLIQYYNGEERAKGNILERFSAQQFPDLHSELNLSSLELGDSALYFCASSRDGRTDTQYFGPGTRLTVL.

The rearrangement uses TRBV18 and TRBJ1-2; D is ambiguous. Between the trimmed V and J ends, which lost 1 base and 2 bases, there was a span of 5 bases. This CDR3 spans 13 amino acids. From germline, CDR1 is KGHSH and CDR2 LQKENI. In DNA form, the CDR3 reads TGTGCCAGCTCACCACAGGGCAACTATGGCTACACCTTC. Amino acid sequence: CASSPQGNYGYTF.

The gene calls are TRBV5-1 and TRBJ2-6, with 7 bases matching TRBD1. Germline CDR1 reads SGHRS; CDR2 reads YFSETQ. V was clipped by 9 bases and J by 4 bases; unmatched bases: 10. The CDR3 is made up of 15 amino acids. CDR3 nucleotides: TGCGCCACCAGGCAGGGACAGTCGGGGGCCAACGTCCTGACTTTC. Protein: CATRQGQSGANVLTF.

The chain links TRBV6-5 to TRBJ2-2; tentatively, D is TRBD1 or TRBD2 (5 bases each). The CDR3 extends over 15 amino acids. In germline, CDR1 is MNHEY, CDR2 SVGAGI. Trimming removed 4 bases at V and 1 base at J, with 10 bases between. CDR3 amino acids: CASSWGRGNTGELFF. The DNA of the CDR3 is TGTGCCAGCAGTTGGGGACGTGGGAACACCGGGGAGCTGTTTTTT.

This rearrangement joins TRBV7-8 to TRBJ1-5; 10 nucleotides match TRBD1. Losses at the gene ends were 5 bases for V and 4 bases for J; bases not matched to a gene: 17. In germline, CDR1 is SGHVS, CDR2 FQNEAQ. The CDR3 is made up of 19 amino acids. CDR3 loop: CASSPRTGGSLIRNQPQHF. DNA of the CDR3: TGTGCCAGCAGCCCCCGGACAGGGGGGAGTTTAATTCGTAATCAGCCCCAGCATTTT.